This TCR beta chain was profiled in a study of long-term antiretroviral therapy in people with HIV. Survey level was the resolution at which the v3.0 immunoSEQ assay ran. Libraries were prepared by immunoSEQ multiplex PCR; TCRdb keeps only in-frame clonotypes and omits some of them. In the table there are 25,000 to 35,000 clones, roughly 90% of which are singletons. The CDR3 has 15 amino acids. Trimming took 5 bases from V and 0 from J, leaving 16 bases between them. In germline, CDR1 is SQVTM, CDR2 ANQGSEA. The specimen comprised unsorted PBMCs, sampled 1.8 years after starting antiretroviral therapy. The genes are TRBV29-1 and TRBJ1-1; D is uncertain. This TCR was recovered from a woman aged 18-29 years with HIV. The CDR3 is CSVRTTADLNTEAFF. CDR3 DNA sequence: TGCAGCGTTCGGACGACGGCCGATCTGAACACTGAAGCTTTCTTT.